The next 16 T cell receptor beta chains were all read from a single sample in a study of T cell responses to AZD1222 COVID-19 vaccine. TCRdb keeps only in-frame clones here, not all; method: immunoSEQ multiplex PCR. The sample yields roughly 110,000 clones, more than 80% seen once. Material: peripheral blood, obtained on day 0 of AZD1222 vaccination. All receptors derive from an adult in good health.

The genes are TRBV7-3 and TRBJ2-3; no clear D gene. The CDR3 runs 13 residues. V shed 2 bases and J shed 4 bases, with 7 bases lying between them. CDR1 is SGHTA, CDR2 FQGTGA, per germline. The CDR3 DNA sequence: TGTGCCAGCAGCTTATTATTTTCAGATACGCAGTATTTT. Encoded protein: CASSLLFSDTQYF. Variable domain in full (rest from reference TRBV7-3 and TRBJ2-3): GAGVSQTPSNKVTEKGKYVELRCDPISGHTALYWYRQSLGQGPEFLIYFQGTGAADDSGLPNDRFFAVRPEGSVSTLKIQRTERGDSAVYLCASSLLFSDTQYFGPGTRLTVL.

The CDR3 reads CASSLAGGRDEQYF. As DNA, the CDR3 is TGTGCCAGCAGCTTAGCGGGAGGGCGGGACGAGCAGTACTTC. V usage is TRBV7-9 and J usage is TRBJ2-7, with 7 bases lining up with TRBD2. The V and J ends lost 0 bases and 5 bases, in that order; junction bases with no gene match: 4. In germline, CDR1 is SEHNR, CDR2 FQNEAQ (reference sequence). CDR3 size: 14 residues.

The J gene is TRBJ2-2, the V gene TRBV5-1, with TRBD1 identical over 8 bases. The CDR3 spans 14 residues. Germline V CDR1 and CDR2: SGHRS, YFSETQ. The V gene end was trimmed by 3 bases and the J gene end by 3 bases; junction bases not matched to a gene: 1. CDR3 nucleotides: TGCGCCAGCAGCTGGGGACAGGACACCGGGGAGCTGTTTTTT. Translating it yields CASSWGQDTGELFF.

The V gene is TRBV7-2, the J gene TRBJ2-2; 11 bases are a match to TRBD2. Germline lookup yields CDR1 SGHTA and CDR2 FQGNSA. There are 17 residues in the CDR3. Trimming cost V 0 bases and J 7 bases; bases outside gene matches: 7. CDR3 DNA sequence: TGTGCCAGCAGCTTAGCCTTAGCGGGAGGGCTGAGCGGGGAGCTGTTTTTT. This codes for CASSLALAGGLSGELFF.

This clone has a handful of counts. The rearrangement joins TRBV19 to TRBJ1-5, with TRBD1 matching over 7 bases. The CDR3 is made up of 15 amino acids. Germline V gives CDR1 LNHDA, CDR2 SQIVND (reference sequence). J was trimmed by 7 bases and V by 5 bases; bases with no gene match: 11. The CDR3 nucleotides read TGTGCCAGTAGTCTCTGGACAGGAGATACCCAGCCCCAGCATTTT. Translating gives CASSLWTGDTQPQHF. Full variable domain (rest looked up from reference TRBV19 and TRBJ1-5): DGGITQSPKYLFRKEGQNVTLSCEQNLNHDAMYWYRQDPGQGLRLIYYSQIVNDFQKGDIAEGYSVSREKKESFPLTVTSAQKNPTAFYLCASSLWTGDTQPQHFGDGTRLSIL.

Note on this clone: One end of the junction fails to match germline, which may point to a read error. The rearrangement uses TRBV27 and TRBJ2-7; D possibly corresponds to TRBD2 (5 bases). Germline assignment: CDR1 MNHEY and CDR2 SMNVEV (reference sequence). This CDR3 region has 16 residues. CDR3 in DNA: TGTGCCAGCAGGTTATCCCCCCGTGGGAGCTCCTACGAGCAGTACTTC. It translates to CASRLSPRGSSYEQYF.

The V and J genes are TRBV5-1 and TRBJ2-1; TRBD1 matches at 10 bases. The CDR3 spans 15 residues. Looked up from germline, CDR1 is SGHRS and CDR2 is YFSETQ. Trimming cost V 0 bases and J 7 bases; bases outside gene matches: 4. Written as DNA, the CDR3 is TGCGCCAGCAGCTTGGTGACAGGGGGCCGTAATGAGCAGTTCTTC. Translated: CASSLVTGGRNEQFF.

This clone has a handful of counts. The chain combines TRBV3-1 (or the pseudogene TRBV3-2) with TRBJ2-1; TRBD2 agrees at 7 bases. From germline, CDR1 is LGHDT and CDR2 YNNKEL (reference sequence). CDR3 size: 13 residues. Germline trimming cut 0 bases from V and 10 bases from J; bases unmatched to any gene: 3. CDR3: CASSQDGAGEQFF. The CDR3 nucleotides are TGTGCCAGCAGCCAAGATGGAGCGGGAGAGCAGTTCTTC.

The J gene is TRBJ1-6, the V gene TRBV2, with D possibly matching TRBD1 (6 bases). CDR1 is SNHLY, CDR2 FYNNEI, per germline. The CDR3 is 14 residues long. Trimming removed 4 bases at V and 9 bases at J, with 13 bases between. DNA of the CDR3: TGTGCCAGCAGTGGCTACAGGGACGGTTCACCCCTCCACTTT. Residues: CASSGYRDGSPLHF. The variable domain in full, completed from reference TRBV2 and TRBJ1-6, reads EPEVTQTPSHQVTQMGQEVILRCVPISNHLYFYWYRQILGQKVEFLVSFYNNEISEKSEIFDDQFSVERPDGSNFTLKIRSTKLEDSAMYFCASSGYRDGSPLHFGNGTRLTVT.

The chain couples TRBV4-2 to TRBJ1-5; possibly TRBD1 for D (6 bases). Germline V gene data show CDR1 as LGHNA and CDR2 as YNFKEQ. The CDR3 has 16 residues. V was trimmed by 2 bases and J by 0 bases, leaving 11 bases between them. The CDR3 here is CASSQQPGVSNQPQHF. The CDR3 region has the DNA TGTGCCAGCAGCCAACAGCCAGGGGTTAGCAATCAGCCCCAGCATTTT.

A note on this clone: One end of the junction is discordant with germline, which a read error may explain. J is TRBJ2-7 and V is TRBV6-5; 10 nucleotides agree with TRBD2. CDR3 length: 12 amino acids. Germline V gene sequence: CDR1 MNHEY, CDR2 SVGAGI. In DNA form, the CDR3 reads TGTGCCAGCAGGCCTATAGCGGGAGGCATCCTCTTC. It is translated as CASRPIAGGILF.

The genes are TRBV5-1 and TRBJ2-2; 7 bases align to TRBD1. This CDR3 has 16 residues. After removal of 4 bases from V and 0 bases from J, the junction contained 6 bases not matched to a gene. Germline-derived CDR1 and CDR2 are SGHRS and YFSETQ. The CDR3 spells CASSPWTGSNTGELFF. DNA for the CDR3: TGCGCCAGCAGCCCTTGGACAGGCTCGAACACCGGGGAGCTGTTTTTT. Filled out from reference TRBV5-1 and TRBJ2-2, the complete variable domain reads KAGVTQTPRYLIKTRGQQVTLSCSPISGHRSVSWYQQTPGQGLQFLFEYFSETQRNKGNFPGRFSGRQFSNSRSEMNVSTLELGDSALYLCASSPWTGSNTGELFFGEGSRLTVL.

The chain links TRBV7-3 to TRBJ2-1; no reliable D call. Trimming took off 4 bases at V and 7 bases at J, with 17 bases between the two ends. This CDR3 comprises 15 residues. Germline lookup yields CDR1 SGHTA and CDR2 FQGTGA. CDR3 in DNA: TGTGCCAGCAGCTCTACCGGGCAGTCAAGTAATGAGCAGTTCTTC. This encodes CASSSTGQSSNEQFF.

The chain uses TRBV6-5 and TRBJ2-3; the D is unclear. CDR3 size: 12 residues. Per germline, CDR1 MNHEY and CDR2 SVGAGI. Trimming took off 6 bases at V and 4 bases at J, with 8 bases between the two ends. The CDR3 coding sequence is TGTGCCAGCAGCCAAACAGCAGATACGCAGTATTTT. Its protein is CASSQTADTQYF.

This clone was recorded only once. The sample carries other DNA sequences with the same CDR3. V usage is TRBV18 and J usage is TRBJ2-3; D ambiguous. Trimming shortened V by 3 bases and J by 3 bases, and 4 bases separated the two germline ends. The CDR3 has 12 amino acids. The germline V gene encodes CDR1 KGHSH and CDR2 LQKENI. In nucleotides, the CDR3 is TGTGCCAGCTCACCTTCGACAGATACGCAGTATTTT. This sequence encodes CASSPSTDTQYF. Filled out from reference TRBV18 and TRBJ2-3, the complete variable domain reads NAGVMQNPRHLVRRRGQEARLRCSPMKGHSHVYWYRQLPEEGLKFMVYLQKENIIDESGMPKERFSAEFPKEGPSILRIQQVVRGDSAAYFCASSPSTDTQYFGPGTRLTVL.

The chain links TRBV7-2 to TRBJ2-7; D is tentatively TRBD1 or TRBD2 (5 bases each). V lost 5 bases and J lost 6, with 17 bases in between. Germline-derived CDR1 and CDR2 are SGHTA and FQGNSA. The length of the CDR3 is 14 residues. The CDR3 region is CASSRPGPPGEQYF. The CDR3 DNA reads as TGTGCCAGCAGCCGCCCGGGACCCCCCGGCGAGCAGTACTTC.